These T cell receptor beta chains were read from a single sample in a study of identical twins. One entry per CDR3 protein results from TCRdb running MiXCR on the 5' RACE reads. Of 400,000 to 600,000 distinct CDR3 sequences listed, around 24% are singletons. The same sample was also used in a study of yellow fever vaccine responses in identical twins.

Sequencing was performed on CD4+ T cells sorted from blood. These receptors came from a woman aged 18-30 years in good health. Each CDR3 is given with its conserved first and last residue. The D gene is left open where the match is weak. For some rows the clone size is stated as once, few or many, or as a class when expanded; others skip it.

>TRBJ1-2|-|few|TRBV28
TGTGCCAGCAGCCCCGGGACGCGGTATGGCTACACCTTC
CASSPGTRYGYTF
>TRBJ1-1|-|-|TRBV20-1
TGCAGTGCTAGAGATTGGGCGGGGAGCACTGAAGCTTTCTTT
CSARDWAGSTEAFF
>TRBJ2-1|-|-|TRBV6-1
TGTGCCAGCAGTGAAGATGGTATTGGGAGCTTAAGTGAGCAGTTCTTC
CASSEDGIGSLSEQFF
>TRBJ2-3|TRBD2|-|TRBV4-1
TGCGCCAGCAGCCAAGTACTAGCGGGAGTACCAACAGATACGCAGTATTTT
CASSQVLAGVPTDTQYF
>TRBJ2-4|-|-|TRBV6-5
TGTGCCAGCGGAGACTACAAAAGAATTCAGTACTTC
CASGDYKRIQYF
>TRBJ2-1|TRBD2|few|TRBV19
TGTGCCAGTAGTTCCCCTAGCGGGAGGGTTGAGAGTGAGCAGTTCTTC
CASSSPSGRVESEQFF
>TRBJ2-1|TRBD2|few|TRBV20-1
TGCAGTGCTAGTGGGGAGACTAGCGGGGGGAATGAGCAGTTCTTC
CSASGETSGGNEQFF
>TRBJ2-1|TRBD2|-|TRBV28
TGTGCCAGCAGTAGCGGGGGGGCCTTTGAGCAGTTCTTC
CASSSGGAFEQFF
>TRBJ1-5|-|few|TRBV20-1
TGCAGTGCTAGGGCTCAAGTGGGCAATCAGCCCCAGCATTTT
CSARAQVGNQPQHF
>TRBJ2-4|-|-|TRBV14
TGTGCCAGCAGCCAGCAGACAGGAGGGAACATTCAGTACTTC
CASSQQTGGNIQYF
>TRBJ2-2|-|-|TRBV7-6
TGTGCCAGCAGCCCCAACGTGGGGAAGGGCACCGGGGAGCTGTTTTTT
CASSPNVGKGTGELFF
>TRBJ1-1|-|-|TRBV12-3/TRBV12-4
TGTGCCAGCAGTACTAACCCCCCGGGGTCTCTTGGCGATGAAGCTTTCTTT
CASSTNPPGSLGDEAFF
>TRBJ2-7|-|few|TRBV10-3
TGTGCCACCGAAGACGTAGTGGGCTACGAGCAGTACTTC
CATEDVVGYEQYF
>TRBJ1-1|-|few|TRBV4-1
TGCGCCAGCAGCCAAGAGGGGTTCGGAGGAACTGAAGCTTTCTTT
CASSQEGFGGTEAFF
>TRBJ1-5|TRBD1|-|TRBV7-6
TGTGCCAGCAGCCCTACATGGGACAGGCATAATCAGCCCCAGCATTTT
CASSPTWDRHNQPQHF
>TRBJ1-5|-|few|TRBV4-1
TGCGCCAGCAGCCAAGGGCCTTTAATTAATCAGCCCCAGCATTTT
CASSQGPLINQPQHF
>TRBJ2-4|TRBD2|few|TRBV24-1
TGTGCCACCAGCGCGGGAGTGGGGTGGGAAAACATTCAGTACTTC
CATSAGVGWENIQYF
>TRBJ2-5|-|-|TRBV6-2/TRBV6-3
TGTGCCAGCCATTATGGGCAGGTCACCATTCAAGAGACCCAGTACTTC
CASHYGQVTIQETQYF
>TRBJ2-3|TRBD1|many|TRBV5-1
TGCGCCAGCAGCCAAGGACAGGGCACAGATACGCAGTATTTT
CASSQGQGTDTQYF
>TRBJ1-2|-|few|TRBV7-2
TGTGCCAGCAGCTTAGAATACAATTCCTATGGCTACACCTTC
CASSLEYNSYGYTF
>TRBJ1-1|-|-|TRBV6-1
TGTGCCAGCAGTGTCAGGAACACTGAAGCTTTCTTT
CASSVRNTEAFF
>TRBJ1-1|-|few|TRBV24-1
TGTGCCACCAGTGATCCCCGGACAGCGAACACTGAAGCTTTCTTT
CATSDPRTANTEAFF
>TRBJ1-2|-|many|TRBV4-2
TGTGCCAGCAGCCAAGAGGTGGCGGGCAGGGAGGGCTACACCTTC
CASSQEVAGREGYTF
>TRBJ2-3|TRBD2|-|TRBV7-3
TGTGCCAGCAGCTTAAAGTTAATGTTCGCGGGAGGCACAGATACGCAGTATTTT
CASSLKLMFAGGTDTQYF
>TRBJ2-7|-|-|TRBV15
TGTGCCACCAGCAGAGTACTGGAGCGTACCTTCTCCTACGAGCAGTACTTC
CATSRVLERTFSYEQYF
>TRBJ2-1|TRBD2|-|TRBV6-5
TGTGCCAGCAGTTACGCGGTTAGCGGGAACTACAATGAGCAGTTCTTC
CASSYAVSGNYNEQFF
>TRBJ2-7|TRBD1|-|TRBV18
TGTGCCAGCTCATCTCAGACAGGGGGCAACGAGCAGTACTTC
CASSSQTGGNEQYF
>TRBJ2-1|-|-|TRBV9
TGTGCCAGCAGCGTTATGATCCGAGATGAGCAGTTCTTC
CASSVMIRDEQFF
>TRBJ1-1|TRBD1|few|TRBV5-1
TGCGCCAGCAGATGGACAGGGGACACTGAAGCTTTCTTT
CASRWTGDTEAFF
>TRBJ2-3|-|-|TRBV10-3
TGTGCCATCAGTGAGGCGGGACAGATCCAGCAGTATTTT
CAISEAGQIQQYF
>TRBJ2-7|TRBD1|few|TRBV15
TGTGCCACCAGCAGAGATCCCCGCCCGGGACAGGGCTACGAGCAGTACTTC
CATSRDPRPGQGYEQYF
>TRBJ2-1|-|few|TRBV15
TGTGCCACCAGCAGAGTTGGGGGGCCTTACAGCGGGAATGAGCAGTTCTTC
CATSRVGGPYSGNEQFF
>TRBJ1-1|-|-|TRBV20-1
TGCAGTGCTAAACGGACCGGCAACACTGAAGCTTTCTTT
CSAKRTGNTEAFF
>TRBJ2-2|-|few|TRBV9
TGTGCCAGCAGTACAGGGGAGGGTTTCGACACCGGGGAGCTGTTTTTT
CASSTGEGFDTGELFF
>TRBJ1-2|TRBD1|few|TRBV28
TGTGCCAGCAGTTTAGGAGGCAGGGGGGACTATGGCTACACCTTC
CASSLGGRGDYGYTF
>TRBJ1-1|-|-|TRBV12-3/TRBV12-4
TGTGCCAGCAGTTTCAGCAGGACTGAAGCTTTCTTT
CASSFSRTEAFF
>TRBJ1-1|-|few|TRBV6-1
TGTGCCAGCAGTGAAGGGGGACGAAGGAACACTGAAGCTTTCTTT
CASSEGGRRNTEAFF
>TRBJ2-7|TRBD2|few|TRBV5-1
TGCGCCAGCAGCGTAGGACTAGCGGGAGTGTACGAGCAGTACTTC
CASSVGLAGVYEQYF
>TRBJ1-1|TRBD1|-|TRBV12-3/TRBV12-4
TGTGCCAGCAGATTGGGACAGGGGGCAGCGAACACTGAAGCTTTCTTT
CASRLGQGAANTEAFF
>TRBJ2-4|-|few|TRBV6-2/TRBV6-3
TGTGCCAGCAGTTGGGGAACACTAGCCAAAAACATTCAGTACTTC
CASSWGTLAKNIQYF
>TRBJ2-3|TRBD2|-|TRBV9
TGTGCCAGCAGCCGACTAGCGGTGAGCACAGATACGCAGTATTTT
CASSRLAVSTDTQYF
>TRBJ2-1|TRBD2|-|TRBV20-1
TGCAGTGCTAGAGTAGCGGGAGGGCCGTCTGAGCAGTTCTTC
CSARVAGGPSEQFF
>TRBJ2-5|TRBD2|-|TRBV20-1
TGCAGTGCTAGAGATCGGACTAGCGGGAGTCTAGAGACCCAGTACTTC
CSARDRTSGSLETQYF
>TRBJ2-6|-|few|TRBV24-1
TGTGCCACCAGTGACACCCAAGGGGCCAACGTCCTGACTTTC
CATSDTQGANVLTF
>TRBJ2-5|TRBD2|-|TRBV5-1
TGCGCCAGCAGCTTGGCAGGCCTAGCGGGAGTGGAGACCCAGTACTTC
CASSLAGLAGVETQYF
>TRBJ2-5|-|-|TRBV6-1
TGTGCCAGCAGACCACCGGACTACTTCCTACAAGAGACCCAGTACTTC
CASRPPDYFLQETQYF
>TRBJ2-5|TRBD1|few|TRBV5-1
TGCGCCAGCACCCGACAGGGCCTCTCCAAGACCCAGTACTTC
CASTRQGLSKTQYF
>TRBJ2-7|TRBD1|-|TRBV4-1
TGCGCCAGCAGCCAGGTACCGGGACAGGGCTACGAGCAGTACTTC
CASSQVPGQGYEQYF
>TRBJ1-1|TRBD1|few|TRBV6-1
TGTGCCAGCAGACACAGGGGGCGAGGGGAAGCTTTCTTT
CASRHRGRGEAFF
>TRBJ2-3|-|few|TRBV2
TGTGCCAGCAGTGAAGCCCAGGGGAGGAGGGCAGATACGCAGTATTTT
CASSEAQGRRADTQYF
>TRBJ1-1|TRBD1|-|TRBV7-3
TGTGCCAGCAGCGCGTACTCGGACAGGGGGCAGGGTGAAGCTTTCTTT
CASSAYSDRGQGEAFF
>TRBJ1-6|-|few|TRBV12-3/TRBV12-4
TGTGCCAGCAGTGATCGGTTGTCACCCCTCCACTTT
CASSDRLSPLHF
>TRBJ1-2|TRBD1|few|TRBV6-1
TGTGCCAGCAGGCGACAGGGGAAGACAGAATTC
CASRRQGKTEF